Listed below are T cell receptor beta chains from one sample, sequenced in a study of CD8+ T cells in alopecia areata. Clones were sequenced by immunoSEQ multiplex PCR, and TCRdb holds only the in-frame ones, with some missing. This table has some 150,000 clones, less than 65% appearing once. The starting material was CD8+ T cells sorted from blood, obtained at week 0. These receptors were collected from a human donor with alopecia areata. Each CDR3 is given with its conserved first and last residue. The D gene is left open where the match is weak. Size is omitted from some rows. Given values are once, few, many or a class for expanded clones.

CDR3 DNA: TGCAGCGTTGAGATTAGGCTAGCGAACACCGGGGAGCTGTTTTTT; CDR3 protein: CSVEIRLANTGELFF; V gene: TRBV29-1; J gene: TRBJ2-2; clone size: few; D gene: NA
CDR3 DNA: TGTGCCAGTAAGGGACAGGGGGAGTCGAGCAATCAGCCCCAGCATTTT; CDR3 protein: CASKGQGESSNQPQHF; V gene: TRBV19; J gene: TRBJ1-5; clone size: NA; D gene: TRBD1
CDR3 DNA: TGCGCCAGCAGCCACGGATACCAAGAGACCCAGTACTTC; CDR3 protein: CASSHGYQETQYF; V gene: TRBV4-3; J gene: TRBJ2-5; clone size: NA; D gene: NA
CDR3 DNA: TGTGCCAGCAGCTTTCGAGGCCAGGGGGACGGCTACACCTTC; CDR3 protein: CASSFRGQGDGYTF; V gene: TRBV7-2; J gene: TRBJ1-2; clone size: NA; D gene: TRBD1
CDR3 DNA: TGCAGCGTTGAAGAAACACAGGGCGGACACGGGGAGCTGTTTTTT; CDR3 protein: CSVEETQGGHGELFF; V gene: TRBV29-1; J gene: TRBJ2-2; clone size: few; D gene: NA
CDR3 DNA: TGTGCCAGCAGTGTCCTATCCGGGGGCTTACGGGGAGATACGCAGTATTTT; CDR3 protein: CASSVLSGGLRGDTQYF; V gene: TRBV2; J gene: TRBJ2-3; clone size: NA; D gene: NA
CDR3 DNA: TGTGCCAGCAGCAGCCTTGCCCTTAACTATGGCTACACCTTC; CDR3 protein: CASSSLALNYGYTF; V gene: TRBV7-9; J gene: TRBJ1-2; clone size: NA; D gene: NA
CDR3 DNA: TGTGCCAGCAGTTCCCCATCGGGGACAAACCAAAATACGCAGTATTTT; CDR3 protein: CASSSPSGTNQNTQYF; V gene: TRBV27; J gene: TRBJ2-3; clone size: few; D gene: NA
CDR3 DNA: TGCGCCAGCAGCCAAACGGGACTACGCTCCACAGATACGCAGTATTTT; CDR3 protein: CASSQTGLRSTDTQYF; V gene: TRBV4-3; J gene: TRBJ2-3; clone size: NA; D gene: TRBD2
CDR3 DNA: TGTGCCAGCGAGGGTAGCGGGAGCACAGATACGCAGTATTTT; CDR3 protein: CASEGSGSTDTQYF; V gene: TRBV7-9; J gene: TRBJ2-3; clone size: NA; D gene: TRBD2
CDR3 DNA: TGTGCCAGCAGCGGCGGGACAGGGGCAAACATTCAGTACTTC; CDR3 protein: CASSGGTGANIQYF; V gene: TRBV9; J gene: TRBJ2-4; clone size: NA; D gene: TRBD1
CDR3 DNA: TGCAGCGTTGAGGAGACAGGGGACCAGTACACCTTC; CDR3 protein: CSVEETGDQYTF; V gene: TRBV29-1; J gene: TRBJ1-2; clone size: NA; D gene: TRBD1
CDR3 DNA: TGTGCCAGCAGCTCCCTATTGTTAGAGCAGTACTTC; CDR3 protein: CASSSLLLEQYF; V gene: TRBV7-2; J gene: TRBJ2-7; clone size: NA; D gene: NA
CDR3 DNA: TGTGCCAGCAGCTTAGTAGTACGCGATACTAGCGGGATTTACAATGAGCAGTTCTTC; CDR3 protein: CASSLVVRDTSGIYNEQFF; V gene: TRBV7-9; J gene: TRBJ2-1; clone size: few; D gene: TRBD2
CDR3 DNA: TGCAGCGTTCGACAGCCGGGGGCTAACTATGGCTACACCTTC; CDR3 protein: CSVRQPGANYGYTF; V gene: TRBV29-1; J gene: TRBJ1-2; clone size: NA; D gene: NA
CDR3 DNA: TGTGCCAGTAGTGCGGGGGCCAGCTCCTACAATGAGCAGTTCTTC; CDR3 protein: CASSAGASSYNEQFF; V gene: TRBV19; J gene: TRBJ2-1; clone size: few; D gene: NA
CDR3 DNA: TGCGCCAGCAGCCTGGGACAGGGGGCGAGGAATGAGCAGTTCTTC; CDR3 protein: CASSLGQGARNEQFF; V gene: TRBV5-1; J gene: TRBJ2-1; clone size: few; D gene: TRBD1
CDR3 DNA: TGCGCCAGCAGCCTCGGGAGGGCTACCCATCTAGCCAAAAACATTCAGTACTTC; CDR3 protein: CASSLGRATHLAKNIQYF; V gene: TRBV4-3; J gene: TRBJ2-4; clone size: NA; D gene: TRBD2
CDR3 DNA: TGTGCCAGCAGCGTAGATTCGCCCGGGGAGCTGTTTTTT; CDR3 protein: CASSVDSPGELFF; V gene: TRBV9; J gene: TRBJ2-2; clone size: NA; D gene: NA
CDR3 DNA: TGCGCCAGCAGCCAAGATCATAGCGGGGGGGCCTACGAGCAGTACTTC; CDR3 protein: CASSQDHSGGAYEQYF; V gene: TRBV4-3; J gene: TRBJ2-7; clone size: NA; D gene: TRBD2
CDR3 DNA: TGTGCCAGCAGCGTCGGACAGAGCTCCTACAATGAGCAGTTCTTC; CDR3 protein: CASSVGQSSYNEQFF; V gene: TRBV7-8; J gene: TRBJ2-1; clone size: NA; D gene: NA
CDR3 DNA: TGTGCCAGCAGTGACTTCTCTCGAGCCAAAAACATTCAGTACTTC; CDR3 protein: CASSDFSRAKNIQYF; V gene: TRBV2; J gene: TRBJ2-4; clone size: NA; D gene: NA
CDR3 DNA: TGCAGCGTCCCCTCGACGGGAAAGACCTATGGCTACACCTTC; CDR3 protein: CSVPSTGKTYGYTF; V gene: TRBV29-1; J gene: TRBJ1-2; clone size: NA; D gene: NA
CDR3 DNA: TGCGCCAGCAGCCAAGATAGGAGCGGCACAGATACGCAGTATTTT; CDR3 protein: CASSQDRSGTDTQYF; V gene: TRBV4-1; J gene: TRBJ2-3; clone size: NA; D gene: NA
CDR3 DNA: TGTGCCAGCAGCGACGGAGATAGCAATCAGCCCCAGCATTTT; CDR3 protein: CASSDGDSNQPQHF; V gene: TRBV5-6; J gene: TRBJ1-5; clone size: few; D gene: NA
CDR3 DNA: TGTGCCAGCAGCTCAGGACAATCTTCCTACGAGCAGTACTTC; CDR3 protein: CASSSGQSSYEQYF; V gene: TRBV9; J gene: TRBJ2-7; clone size: NA; D gene: NA
CDR3 DNA: TGTGCCAGCAGTCGAGGGGGTGAGCCCCAGCATTTT; CDR3 protein: CASSRGGEPQHF; V gene: TRBV14; J gene: TRBJ1-5; clone size: NA; D gene: NA
CDR3 DNA: TGCAGCGTTTTGGGGCTCGATAGCGGCTTATACAATGAGCAGTTCTTC; CDR3 protein: CSVLGLDSGLYNEQFF; V gene: TRBV29-1; J gene: TRBJ2-1; clone size: NA; D gene: NA
CDR3 DNA: TGTGCCAGCAGCGGCGGACTAGCGCCAGATACGCAGTATTTT; CDR3 protein: CASSGGLAPDTQYF; V gene: TRBV7-9; J gene: TRBJ2-3; clone size: NA; D gene: TRBD2
CDR3 DNA: TGTGCCAGCAGGGGGAACTCCTACAATGAGCAGTTCTTC; CDR3 protein: CASRGNSYNEQFF; V gene: TRBV11-3; J gene: TRBJ2-1; clone size: NA; D gene: NA
CDR3 DNA: TGCAGCGTTAGCGACAGGGATAGCAATCAGCCCCAGCATTTT; CDR3 protein: CSVSDRDSNQPQHF; V gene: TRBV29-1; J gene: TRBJ1-5; clone size: few; D gene: TRBD1
CDR3 DNA: TGTGCCAGTAGGAGAACTAACTATGGCTACACCTTC; CDR3 protein: CASRRTNYGYTF; V gene: TRBV19; J gene: TRBJ1-2; clone size: NA; D gene: NA
CDR3 DNA: TGTGCCTGGAGTGTAGGACAGCATGGGGAAGCTTTCTTT; CDR3 protein: CAWSVGQHGEAFF; V gene: TRBV30; J gene: TRBJ1-1; clone size: NA; D gene: NA
CDR3 DNA: TGTGCCAGCAGACGGGGGGCCTACGAGCAGTACTTC; CDR3 protein: CASRRGAYEQYF; V gene: TRBV6-5; J gene: TRBJ2-7; clone size: NA; D gene: TRBD2
CDR3 DNA: TGTGCTTTCCGAGGAGGAAAACCCGAAGCTTTCTTT; CDR3 protein: CAFRGGKPEAFF; V gene: TRBV30; J gene: TRBJ1-1; clone size: few; D gene: NA